This T cell receptor beta chain was identified in a study of T cell responses to AZD1222 COVID-19 vaccine. Study outcomes and limitations: Only six or seven AZD1222 recipients tested seropositive at baseline.

Method: immunoSEQ multiplex PCR; TCRdb's copy keeps in-frame clones and lacks some. The repertoire holds approximately 200,000 clones, with more than 85% as singletons. Notes on this clone: Its specificity is not known.

The germline CDR1 and CDR2 sequences are KGHSH and LQKENI. This CDR3 region has 14 residues. The V and J ends lost 2 bases and 4 bases respectively, with 8 bases between them. The chain recombines TRBV18 with TRBJ1-4; maybe TRBD1 (6 bases). Sequenced material: peripheral blood, taken 28 days after the second AZD1222 dose. This sequence was found in an adult who received the AZD1222 COVID-19 vaccine. CDR3 protein: CASSPRGDNEKLFF. The CDR3 coding sequence is TGTGCCAGCTCACCAAGGGGGGATAATGAAAAACTGTTTTTT.